This T cell receptor (beta chain) was profiled in a study of blood T cell repertoires in COVID-19. Whole-study context: There were acute and convalescent COVID-19 samples, and they came from the United States, Italy and Spain. PBMCs, B-cell-depleted T cells, or T cells provided the cDNA or gDNA that made up the material.

Original methodology: Counts of nucleated cells, estimated from reference gene primer amplification, were obtained. Data came from immunoSEQ multiplex PCR; TCRdb stores just in-frame clones and leaves some out. V and J calls and clone size are given by that table; D and trimming were obtained from the DNA. The data show 150,000 to 170,000 clones, with about four fifths seen just once and roughly 3.6% held by the top ten. CDR3 size: 17 residues. Germline CDR1 LNHDA, CDR2 SQIVND (reference sequence). The V gene lost 5 bases and the J gene lost 1 base, with 21 bases spanning the gap. Points on this clone: This specimen includes other DNA sequences encoding the same CDR3.

Sequenced sample: peripheral blood. This sequence joins TRBV19 and TRBJ2-7; tentative D call: TRBD1 (6 bases). The sequence was obtained from a woman over 75 with acute or convalescent COVID-19. The CDR3 sequence is CASSLSSGGSSSYEQYF. The CDR3 nucleotides are TGTGCCAGTAGTCTCTCCTCTGGGGGCTCCTCTTCCTACGAGCAGTACTTC.